This TCR beta chain was obtained from a study of T-cell reconstitution after alpha-beta-depleted transplantation in children. Notes on the study in general: In some patients, recipient T cells and intrathymic progenitors surviving conditioning explained high day-60 diversity.

Germline CDR1 SGHVS, CDR2 FNYEAQ. The CDR3 loop spans 18 amino acids. V was clipped by 0 bases and J by 4 bases; unmatched bases: 12. Molecular barcoding with unique molecular identifiers was used for the TCRbeta library. MiXCR was run by TCRdb on the PCR reads, yielding one entry per CDR3 protein. The sample records around 130,000 distinct CDR3 sequences, about 9.6% being singletons. A remark on this clonotype: What it recognizes is unknown.

J is TRBJ1-3 and V is TRBV7-6, with 7 bases lining up with TRBD1. The sample here was PBMCs, mostly from graft donor cells, taken 180 days after TCRalphabeta/CD19-depleted stem cell transplant. The source of this sequence is a girl less than two years old who had a stem cell transplant for combined immunodeficiency, so the T cells may come from the graft donor. In DNA form, the CDR3 reads TGTGCCAGCAGCTTAGCGGGTACAGGGGCGCCGTTCGGAAACACCATATATTTT. It translates to CASSLAGTGAPFGNTIYF.